The 30 T cell receptor beta chains presented below share a single source sample, sequenced in a study of OX40 agonist ivuxolimab in advanced cancers. The data were produced by immunoSEQ multiplex PCR, yet TCRdb's version contains in-frame clones alone and is incomplete. The sample has fewer than 35,000 clones, roughly 71% seen once. The sequencing used CD4+ or CD8+ T cells sorted from blood, collected in a trial of the OX40 agonist ivuxolimab. The source of these receptors is an adult with an advanced solid tumor such as melanoma, head and neck, liver or kidney cancer.

The chain uses TRBV5-6 and TRBJ2-4; D ambiguous. The V and J ends lost 0 bases and 4 bases respectively, with 8 bases between them. The CDR3 is 14 amino acids. The germline gives CDR1 SGHDT, CDR2 YYEEEE. The DNA for the CDR3 is TGTGCCAGCAGCTTGGTAACAGTTAAAAACATTCAGTACTTC. Its protein product is CASSLVTVKNIQYF.

The V gene is TRBV18, the J gene TRBJ2-6, with D tentatively TRBD1 (5 bases). This CDR3 region has 18 residues. Germline V gene data show CDR1 as KGHSH and CDR2 as LQKENI. V lost 5 bases and J lost 4, with 21 bases in between. CDR3 DNA: TGTGCCAGCTCAAGCTTCCTGGACATTTACAAAGGGGCCAACGTCCTGACTTTC. Translating gives CASSSFLDIYKGANVLTF.

The CDR3 nucleotides read TGTGCCAGCAGACGGCAGGGGAGTAGCACAGATACGCAGTATTTT. Protein: CASRRQGSSTDTQYF. This chain links TRBV5-4 with TRBJ2-3; a possible D gene is TRBD1 (6 bases). V dropped 5 bases and J dropped 0 bases, with 13 bases sitting between them. Germline CDR1 is SGHNT and CDR2 is YYREEE (reference sequence). The CDR3 has 15 residues.

The gene calls are TRBV2 and TRBJ2-3; the D gene is possibly TRBD1 (5 bases). Germline CDR1 is SNHLY and CDR2 is FYNNEI. Trimming left V 4 bases short and J 1 base short, with 9 bases between. The CDR3 loop spans 14 amino acids. CDR3 sequence: CASSGFRGTDTQYF. CDR3 in DNA: TGTGCCAGCAGTGGTTTCAGGGGCACAGATACGCAGTATTTT.

The chain uses TRBV19 and TRBJ2-1; TRBD2 is a possible D gene (5 bases). The CDR3 spans 14 residues. The germline CDR1 and CDR2 sequences are LNHDA and SQIVND (reference sequence). The ends were cut back, 3 bases at V and 0 bases at J, with 6 bases in the middle. In DNA, the CDR3 is TGTGCCAGTAGTATGAGCGGCTCCTACAATGAGCAGTTCTTC. Encoded protein: CASSMSGSYNEQFF.

The gene calls are TRBV5-5 and TRBJ2-1; D possibly corresponds to TRBD1 (5 bases). Per germline, CDR1 SGHKS and CDR2 YYEKEE (reference sequence). V was trimmed by 4 bases and J by 4 bases, leaving 9 bases between them. The CDR3 loop spans 13 amino acids. The CDR3 reads CASSPTEYNEQFF. The CDR3 DNA is TGTGCCAGCAGCCCGACAGAGTACAATGAGCAGTTCTTC.

The genes are TRBV10-3 and TRBJ2-7, with TRBD2 matching over 8 bases. This CDR3 has 14 amino acids. The J segment lost 1 base and the V segment lost 6 bases, leaving 5 bases of the junction unmatched. CDR1 and CDR2 from the germline V gene are ENHRY and SYGVKD. The chain's CDR3 is CAIRSERGSYEQYF. CDR3 coding DNA: TGTGCCATCAGGTCTGAGCGGGGGTCCTACGAGCAGTACTTC.

The V gene is TRBV10-3, the J gene TRBJ2-1, with TRBD2 matching 8 bases. Germline V CDR1 and CDR2: ENHRY, SYGVKD. V lost 3 bases and J lost 5; bases outside the gene matches: 6. The CDR3 consists of 15 residues. CDR3 sequence reads: CAISDGRGDHNEQFF. As DNA, the CDR3 is TGTGCCATCAGTGACGGGCGGGGGGACCACAATGAGCAGTTCTTC.

The rearrangement links TRBV9 to TRBJ1-6; possible D gene TRBD1, 5 bases. Trimming took off 0 bases at V and 8 bases at J, with 12 bases between the two ends. Germline loops: CDR1 SGDLS, CDR2 YYNGEE. The CDR3 is 15 residues long. The CDR3 bases are TGTGCCAGCAGCGTAGATGCAGGGATTGATTCACCCCTCCACTTT. Amino acids: CASSVDAGIDSPLHF.

This clone was recorded a few times. This sequence joins TRBV9 and TRBJ1-2; D is unresolved. The CDR3 sequence is 12 residues long. The V end was cut by 2 bases, the J end by 7 bases, with 9 bases between. CDR1 and CDR2 from the germline V gene are SGDLS and YYNGEE. The DNA of the CDR3 is TGTGCCAGCAGCGTGTACGGGTTTGGCTACACCTTC. It encodes CASSVYGFGYTF. The full variable domain, completed using reference TRBV9 and TRBJ1-2, is DSGVTQTPKHLITATGQRVTLRCSPRSGDLSVYWYQQSLDQGLQFLIQYYNGEERAKGNILERFSAQQFPDLHSELNLSSLELGDSALYFCASSVYGFGYTFGSGTRLTVV.

This chain joins TRBV6-6 and TRBJ1-2; 7 bases line up with TRBD1. Germline CDR1 MNHNY, CDR2 SVGAGI (reference sequence). The V segment lost 9 bases and the J segment 10 bases; nucleotides outside the gene matches: 11. The CDR3 length is 12 residues. CDR3 coding DNA: TGTGCCAGTTCAAACCGGGACAGACACTACACCTTC. Its protein product is CASSNRDRHYTF.

The V and J genes are TRBV2 and TRBJ1-1; TRBD1 is a possible D gene (5 bases). CDR1 and CDR2 from the germline V gene are SNHLY and FYNNEI. This CDR3 comprises 13 residues. V lost 7 bases and J 1 base, leaving 10 bases between the germline ends. CDR3 sequence (DNA): TGTGCCAGCAATATTGGGGGGAACACTGAAGCTTTCTTT. Translating gives CASNIGGNTEAFF.

This clone was counted a single time. The V call is TRBV9, the J call TRBJ2-5; 7 bases map to TRBD2. In germline, CDR1 is SGDLS, CDR2 YYNGEE. The J segment lost 1 base and the V segment lost 3 bases, leaving 12 bases of the junction unmatched. This CDR3 has 17 residues. The CDR3 DNA is TGTGCCAGCAGCGGGGAGGGTCTCGGGGGGTCCCAAGAGACCCAGTACTTC. This translates into CASSGEGLGGSQETQYF.

This chain links TRBV5-6 with TRBJ2-5, with 7 bases that match TRBD1. V gave up 4 bases and J gave up 1 base; unmatched junction bases: 4. The germline CDR1 and CDR2 sequences are SGHDT and YYEEEE. CDR3 size: 14 residues. CDR3 protein: CASSVGTAQETQYF. CDR3 nucleotides: TGTGCCAGCAGCGTCGGGACAGCCCAAGAGACCCAGTACTTC.

The genes are TRBV7-2 and TRBJ1-5; D is possibly TRBD1 (6 bases). Trimming left V 2 bases short and J 3 bases short, with 14 bases between. Per the germline V gene, CDR1 is SGHTA and CDR2 is FQGNSA. The CDR3 runs to 16 residues. CDR3 DNA sequence: TGTGCCAGCAGCTTAACCCATACAGGGCCCAATCAGCCCCAGCATTTT. Its translation: CASSLTHTGPNQPQHF. The whole variable domain, filled in from reference TRBV7-2 and TRBJ1-5, reads GAGVSQSPSNKVTEKGKDVELRCDPISGHTALYWYRQSLGQGLEFLIYFQGNSAPDKSGLPSDRFSAERTGGSVSTLTIQRTQQEDSAVYLCASSLTHTGPNQPQHFGDGTRLSIL.

The chain has TRBV5-1 and TRBJ1-2, with D possibly matching TRBD1 (6 bases). V shed 4 bases and J shed 8 bases, with 15 bases lying between them. The length of the CDR3 is 13 residues. Germline-derived CDR1 and CDR2 are SGHRS and YFSETQ. CDR3 loop: CASSPGTPEGYTF. In DNA form, the CDR3 reads TGCGCCAGCAGCCCGGGGACACCGGAGGGCTACACCTTC.

The chain couples TRBV29-1 to TRBJ1-3; 7 bases align to TRBD1. Germline lookup yields CDR1 SQVTM and CDR2 ANQGSEA. The V gene end was trimmed by 7 bases and the J gene end by 4 bases; junction bases not matched to a gene: 7. CDR3 length: 13 amino acids. CDR3 sequence reads: CSAEEGQGNTIYF. The CDR3 nucleotides are TGCAGCGCCGAGGAGGGACAGGGAAACACCATATATTTT.

The chain joins TRBV4-1 to TRBJ2-5; 7 bases agree with TRBD1. Germline CDR1 MGHRA, CDR2 YSYEKL. The CDR3 sequence is 14 residues long. Germline trimming cut 4 bases from V and 2 bases from J; bases unmatched to any gene: 4. CDR3 in amino acids: CASSPDRSQETQYF. CDR3 sequence (DNA): TGCGCCAGCAGCCCGGACAGGTCTCAAGAGACCCAGTACTTC.

The chain has TRBV10-2 and TRBJ2-7, with D perhaps given as TRBD1 or TRBD2 (6 bases each). This CDR3 contains 13 residues. The ends were cut back, 7 bases at V and 3 bases at J, with 13 bases in the middle. Germline CDR1 and CDR2: WSHSY and SAAADI. CDR3 coding DNA: TGCGCCAGCACTCCGGGGGCTCTCTACGAGCAGTACTTC. Translation gives CASTPGALYEQYF.

This chain connects TRBV9 to TRBJ2-2; 9 positions agree with TRBD1. Germline CDR1 and CDR2: SGDLS and YYNGEE. This CDR3 comprises 16 residues. The V segment lost 3 bases and the J segment 8 bases; nucleotides outside the gene matches: 11. The CDR3 sequence: CASSEVTGGPRGELFF. In DNA form, the CDR3 reads TGTGCCAGCAGCGAAGTAACAGGGGGCCCAAGGGGGGAGCTGTTTTTT.

This sequence joins TRBV9 and TRBJ1-1, with a tentative D call TRBD1 (5 bases). Germline loops: CDR1 SGDLS, CDR2 YYNGEE. This CDR3 is built from 14 residues. V lost 1 base, J lost 3 bases, and 10 bases lay in between. CDR3 in amino acids: CASSVQRGHTEAFF. The DNA for the CDR3 is TGTGCCAGCAGCGTACAGAGGGGACACACTGAAGCTTTCTTT.

This chain uses TRBV11-2 with TRBJ2-3; 7 bases are shared with TRBD2. The CDR3 has 15 amino acids. J was trimmed by 6 bases and V by 3 bases; bases with no gene match: 9. Germline CDR1 reads SGHAT; CDR2 reads FQNNGV. The CDR3 is CASSLWGGTVDTQYF. For the CDR3, the DNA is TGTGCCAGCAGCTTGTGGGGGGGTACAGTTGATACGCAGTATTTT. Supplemented by reference TRBV11-2 and TRBJ2-3, the full variable domain reads EAGVAQSPRYKIIEKRQSVAFWCNPISGHATLYWYQQILGQGPKLLIQFQNNGVVDDSQLPKDRFSAERLKGVDSTLKIQPAKLEDSAVYLCASSLWGGTVDTQYFGPGTRLTVL.

A single count supports this clone. CDR3: CASSLELGADTQYF. Written as DNA, the CDR3 is TGTGCCAGCAGCTTAGAGTTAGGGGCCGATACGCAGTATTTT. The chain uses TRBV7-2 and TRBJ2-3; maybe TRBD1 (5 bases). Trimming removed 1 base from V and 6 bases from J, with 11 bases in between. Germline lookup yields CDR1 SGHTA and CDR2 FQGNSA. This CDR3 spans 14 amino acids.

The J gene is TRBJ1-5, the V gene TRBV6-6, with D hard to call. Trimming cost V 10 bases and J 1 base, with 14 bases left between them. CDR1 is MNHNY and CDR2 is SVGAGI in the germline V gene (reference sequence). CDR3 length: 14 amino acids. CDR3 residues: CATNRENSNQPQHF. CDR3 in DNA: TGTGCCACCAACCGTGAGAACAGCAATCAGCCCCAGCATTTT.

This chain connects TRBV7-9 to TRBJ1-1; D remains ambiguous. Germline V lookup: CDR1 SEHNR, CDR2 FQNEAQ (reference sequence). Trimming removed 3 bases from V and 1 base from J, with 12 bases in between. The CDR3 spans 15 residues. CDR3 DNA sequence: TGTGCCAGCAGCTTCGCTGCTGTACGGAACACTGAAGCTTTCTTT. Translating it yields CASSFAAVRNTEAFF.

This chain uses TRBV7-2 with TRBJ1-1, with D possibly matching TRBD1 (6 bases). Germline-derived CDR1 and CDR2 are SGHTA and FQGNSA. The CDR3 runs to 14 residues. V lost 4 bases and J lost 8, with 17 bases in between. CDR3 DNA: TGTGCCAGCAGCTACCTCCGGGACAATGCAGAAGCTTTCTTT. Translated: CASSYLRDNAEAFF.

CDR3 amino acids: CASSVVNSPLHF. The CDR3 coding sequence is TGTGCCAGCAGCGTAGTCAATTCACCCCTCCACTTT. The chain carries TRBV9 and TRBJ1-6, with unresolved D. The CDR3 loop spans 12 amino acids. Germline V gene lookup returns CDR1 SGDLS and CDR2 YYNGEE. Between the trimmed V and J ends, which lost 0 bases and 7 bases, there was a span of 2 bases.

The V gene is TRBV6-5, the J gene TRBJ1-6, with 9 bases identical to TRBD1. The CDR3 is made up of 16 amino acids. Germline-derived CDR1 and CDR2 are MNHEY and SVGAGI. Trimming cost V 4 bases and J 4 bases; bases outside gene matches: 5. The CDR3, as DNA: TGTGCCAGCAGTTTATGGGACAGGGATTATAATTCACCCCTCCACTTT. Residues: CASSLWDRDYNSPLHF.

The chain has TRBV19 and TRBJ1-2; D gene uncertain. The V gene's germline CDR1 is LNHDA and CDR2 SQIVND (reference sequence). V lost 3 bases and J lost 8, with 10 bases in between. The CDR3 has 12 amino acids. The CDR3 DNA reads as TGTGCCAGTAGTATCGATGGGAGAGGCTACACCTTC. Translation gives CASSIDGRGYTF.

The CDR3 region has the DNA TGTGCCAGCACTGGGGGCCTCACAGATACGCAGTATTTT. Residues: CASTGGLTDTQYF. V gene TRBV5-4 combines with J gene TRBJ2-3; perhaps TRBD1 as D (6 bases). This CDR3 is built from 13 residues. V was pared by 6 bases and J by 2 bases, with 10 bases between. Germline assignment: CDR1 SGHNT and CDR2 YYREEE (reference sequence). Full variable domain (rest looked up from reference TRBV5-4 and TRBJ2-3): ETGVTQSPTHLIKTRGQQVTLRCSSQSGHNTVSWYQQALGQGPQFIFQYYREEENGRGNFPPRFSGLQFPNYSSELNVNALELDDSALYLCASTGGLTDTQYFGPGTRLTVL.